This TCR beta chain was profiled in a study of blood T cell repertoires in COVID-19. Study context: COVID-19 samples collected from the United States, Italy and Spain covered acute and convalescent phases.

Those who participated ranged in age from roughly 18 to 89 years and resided in 20 to 30 US areas. Cohort assignment relied on participant-reported clinical history. Authors' analysis steps: Counts of nucleated cells, estimated from reference gene primer amplification, were obtained. TCRdb's copy holds only in-frame clones and misses some; the assay was immunoSEQ multiplex PCR. D and trimming come from the DNA, and the V and J calls and clone size come from that table. The sample has some 170,000 clones, about 90% seen once. Germline lookup yields CDR1 KGHSH and CDR2 LQKENI. CDR3 length: 14 amino acids. V lost 2 bases and J lost 1, with 8 bases in between.

The chain couples TRBV18 to TRBJ1-1; D gene ambiguous. The sequenced material came from PBMCs or T cells enriched from blood (not recorded which). The sequence came from a human donor with acute COVID-19. The donor label of this sample is uncertain. The CDR3 region is CASSPDTRNTEAFF. DNA for the CDR3: TGTGCCAGCTCACCAGACACTCGGAACACTGAAGCTTTCTTT.